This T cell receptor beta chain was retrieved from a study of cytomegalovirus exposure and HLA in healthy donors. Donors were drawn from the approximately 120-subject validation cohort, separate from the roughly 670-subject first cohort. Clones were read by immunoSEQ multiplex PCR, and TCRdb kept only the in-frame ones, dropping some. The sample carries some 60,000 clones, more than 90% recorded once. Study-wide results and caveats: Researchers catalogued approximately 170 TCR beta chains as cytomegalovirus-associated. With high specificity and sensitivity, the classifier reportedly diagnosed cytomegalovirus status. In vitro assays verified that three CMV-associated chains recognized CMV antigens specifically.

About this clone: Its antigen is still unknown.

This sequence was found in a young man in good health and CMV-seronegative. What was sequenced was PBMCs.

Here the CDR3 reads CASSIARQGLYEQYF. The CDR3 nucleotides are TGTGCCAGTAGTATAGCAAGACAGGGACTCTACGAGCAGTACTTC. V gene TRBV19 combines with J gene TRBJ2-7; perhaps TRBD1 as D (7 bases). The CDR3 sequence is 15 residues long. Trimming removed 1 base at V and 3 bases at J, with 13 bases between. CDR1 is LNHDA, CDR2 SQIVND, per germline (reference sequence).